This T cell receptor beta chain was documented in a study of regulatory T cells in long-lasting Graves disease. This clonotype was counted many times. Its antigen is undetermined. Relying on iRepertoire HTBI primers and Arm-PCR of CDR3 regions, the team built TCR beta libraries. Per the original methods: Among the samples, 60 or so TRBV and about 15 TRBJ segments were identified. TCRdb re-derived calls from the multiplex PCR reads in MiXCR, one entry per CDR3 protein. TCRdb's processing, not the study's, gives the V and J calls here. In the table there are about 470,000 distinct CDR3 sequences, under 25% of which are singletons. Study conclusions and caveats: Persistent disease showed a preference for TRBV28, TRBJ1-2 and TRBJ2-5. Study of thyroid tissue was not done, with only peripheral blood studied. Persistent Graves' cases showed lower TCR diversity than newly diagnosed cases.

The time point was: persistent/refractory GD, antithyroid drugs over 5 years with positive TRAb. PBMC-extracted RNA yielded the TCR library. Germline trimming cut 5 bases from V and 5 bases from J; bases unmatched to any gene: 7. The CDR3 loop spans 15 amino acids. Germline lookup yields CDR1 WSHSY and CDR2 SAAADI. The sequencing used peripheral blood mononuclear cells (PBMCs), collected when the disease was refractory, from a patient treated with antithyroid drugs. This chain links TRBV10-2 with TRBJ2-2, with 8 nucleotides matching TRBD1. This clonotype was obtained from a female donor with Graves disease. CDR3 amino acids: CASSPQGVKTGELFF. In DNA, the CDR3 is TGCGCCAGCAGTCCACAGGGGGTGAAGACCGGGGAGCTGTTTTTT.